The entry that follows covers one T cell receptor (beta chain) sequence. Its antigen is not known. The data originate from a study of T cell responses to AZD1222 COVID-19 vaccine. V lost 7 bases to trimming and J lost 8 bases; unmatched junction nucleotides: 8. The CDR3 covers 13 residues. Overall study results and limits: Among AZD1222 vaccinees, only 6 or 7 were seropositive at baseline.

Data came from immunoSEQ multiplex PCR; TCRdb stores just in-frame clones and leaves some out. The data show roughly 97,000 clones, roughly 90% seen once. The chain has TRBV12-3 or TRBV12-4 and TRBJ1-2, with 9 bases fitting TRBD1. This clonotype was obtained from an adult in good health. The material sequenced was peripheral blood, taken on day 0 of AZD1222 vaccination. CDR3 in DNA: TGTGCCAGCACTCAGGACAGGGGTTACGGCTACACCTTC. This sequence encodes CASTQDRGYGYTF.